This T cell receptor beta chain was captured by sequencing in a study of cytotoxic CD8 clonotypes in ibrutinib-treated CLL. Across the study: A mean of around 260,000 productive templates and tens of thousands of productive rearrangements was obtained per sample. The study, taken as a whole, reports: Clonality increased at ibrutinib response, then returned toward baseline at progression.

V shed 4 bases and J 5 bases; nucleotides not matched to a gene: 5. This CDR3 is 13 amino acids long. The germline V gene has CDR1 SGDLS and CDR2 YYNGEE. Data came from immunoSEQ multiplex PCR; TCRdb stores just in-frame clones and leaves some out. The table includes more than 110,000 clones, 76% detected once. A remark on this clone: Its antigen is unidentified.

The TCR was taken from a human donor with chronic lymphocytic leukemia. The sequencing used PBMCs, collected after 24 months of ibrutinib treatment. This chain uses TRBV9 with TRBJ2-5; the match to TRBD2 covers 7 bases. CDR3 loop: CASSQGGRETQYF. Written as DNA, the CDR3 is TGTGCCAGCAGCCAGGGAGGGCGGGAGACCCAGTACTTC.